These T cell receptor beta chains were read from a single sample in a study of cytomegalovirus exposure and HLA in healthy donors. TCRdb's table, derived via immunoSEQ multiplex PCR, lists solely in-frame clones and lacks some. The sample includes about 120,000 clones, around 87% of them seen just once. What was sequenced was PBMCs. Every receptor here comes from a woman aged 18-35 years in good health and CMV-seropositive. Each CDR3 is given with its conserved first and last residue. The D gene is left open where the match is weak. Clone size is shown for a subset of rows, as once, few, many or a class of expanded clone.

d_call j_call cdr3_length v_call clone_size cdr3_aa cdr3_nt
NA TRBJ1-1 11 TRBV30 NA CAWSVGRWAFF TGTGCCTGGAGTGTGGGCAGATGGGCTTTCTTT
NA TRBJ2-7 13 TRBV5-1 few CASSVGSSYEQYF TGCGCCAGCAGCGTGGGCAGCTCCTACGAGCAGTACTTC
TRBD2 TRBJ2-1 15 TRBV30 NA CAWSPSGGFYNEQFF TGTGCCTGGAGTCCTAGCGGGGGGTTTTACAATGAGCAGTTCTTC
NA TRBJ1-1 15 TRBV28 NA CASRDLGTPNTEAFF TGTGCCAGCAGGGACCTAGGGACACCCAACACTGAAGCTTTCTTT
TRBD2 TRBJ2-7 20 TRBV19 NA CASSIRTLLASGSRYYEQYF TGTGCCAGTAGTATTAGGACCTTGTTGGCTAGCGGGTCGAGGTACTACGAGCAGTACTTC
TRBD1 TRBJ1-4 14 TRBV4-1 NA CASSPRGSGEKLFF TGCGCCAGCAGCCCCAGGGGGTCGGGTGAAAAACTGTTTTTT
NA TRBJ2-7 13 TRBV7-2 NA CASSAQGMYEQYF TGTGCCAGCAGCGCACAGGGAATGTACGAGCAGTACTTC
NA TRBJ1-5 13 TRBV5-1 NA CASSLESGQPQHF TGCGCCAGCAGCTTGGAGAGTGGTCAGCCCCAGCATTTT
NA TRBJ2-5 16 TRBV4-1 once CASSQDYFPGGETQYF TGCGCCAGCAGCCAAGATTATTTTCCCGGGGGAGAGACCCAGTACTTC
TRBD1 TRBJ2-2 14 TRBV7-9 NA CASSPRQGPGELFF TGTGCCAGCAGCCCTCGACAGGGGCCCGGGGAGCTGTTTTTT
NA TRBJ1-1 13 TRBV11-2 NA CASSLNSDTEAFF TGTGCCAGCAGCTTAAACTCCGACACTGAAGCTTTCTTT
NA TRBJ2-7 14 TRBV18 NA CASSPKDRSYEQYF TGTGCCAGCTCACCCAAAGACAGATCCTACGAGCAGTACTTC
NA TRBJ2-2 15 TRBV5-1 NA CASRPQGQGTGELFF TGCGCCAGCCGACCACAAGGTCAGGGGACCGGGGAGCTGTTTTTT
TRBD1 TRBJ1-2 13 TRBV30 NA CAWRRGPDYGYTF TGTGCCTGGAGAAGGGGGCCCGACTATGGCTACACCTTC
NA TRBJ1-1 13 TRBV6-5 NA CASSPRGWTEAFF TGTGCCAGCAGTCCCAGGGGTTGGACTGAAGCTTTCTTT
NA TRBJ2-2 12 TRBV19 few CASSPPVGELFF TGTGCCAGTAGTCCCCCCGTGGGGGAGCTGTTTTTT
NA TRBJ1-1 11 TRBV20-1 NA CSDTGHTEAFF TGCAGTGATACAGGGCACACTGAAGCTTTCTTT
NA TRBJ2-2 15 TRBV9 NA CASILVRVGTGELFF TGTGCCAGCATCCTCGTCAGGGTTGGCACCGGGGAGCTGTTTTTT
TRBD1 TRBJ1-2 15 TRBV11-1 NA CASSHNTDRKGGYTF TGTGCCAGCAGCCACAATACGGACAGGAAAGGTGGCTACACCTTC
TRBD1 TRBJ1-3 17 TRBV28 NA CASSSPKQGVSGNTIYF TGTGCCAGCAGTTCCCCAAAACAGGGGGTCTCCGGAAACACCATATATTTT
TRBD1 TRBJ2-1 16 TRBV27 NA CASSLLPGQGNNEQFF TGTGCCAGCAGTTTATTACCGGGACAGGGAAACAATGAGCAGTTCTTC